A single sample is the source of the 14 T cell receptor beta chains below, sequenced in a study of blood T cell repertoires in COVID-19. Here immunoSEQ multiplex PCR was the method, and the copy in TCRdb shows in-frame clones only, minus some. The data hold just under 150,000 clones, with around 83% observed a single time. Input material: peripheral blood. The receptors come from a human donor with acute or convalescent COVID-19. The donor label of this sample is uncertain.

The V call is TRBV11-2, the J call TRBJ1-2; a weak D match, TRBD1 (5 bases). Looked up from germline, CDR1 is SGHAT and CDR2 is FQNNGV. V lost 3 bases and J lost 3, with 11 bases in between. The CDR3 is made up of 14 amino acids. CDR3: CASSFQDSHYGYTF. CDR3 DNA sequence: TGTGCCAGCAGCTTCCAAGACAGCCACTATGGCTACACCTTC. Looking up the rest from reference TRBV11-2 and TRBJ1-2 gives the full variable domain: EAGVAQSPRYKIIEKRQSVAFWCNPISGHATLYWYQQILGQGPKLLIQFQNNGVVDDSQLPKDRFSAERLKGVDSTLKIQPAKLEDSAVYLCASSFQDSHYGYTFGSGTRLTVV.

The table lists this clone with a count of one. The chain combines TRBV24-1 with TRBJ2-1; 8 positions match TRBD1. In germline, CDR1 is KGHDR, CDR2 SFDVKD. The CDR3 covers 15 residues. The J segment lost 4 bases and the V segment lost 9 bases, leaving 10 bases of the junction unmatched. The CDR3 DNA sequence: TGTGCCACCTCCGACGGGACAGGTCGATACAATGAGCAGTTCTTC. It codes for CATSDGTGRYNEQFF.

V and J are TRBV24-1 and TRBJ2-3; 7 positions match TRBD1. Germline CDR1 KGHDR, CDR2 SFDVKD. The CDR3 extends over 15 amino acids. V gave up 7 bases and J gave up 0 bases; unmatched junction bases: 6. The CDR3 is CATRGDSSSTDTQYF. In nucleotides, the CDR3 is TGTGCCACCAGGGGGGACAGTTCTAGCACAGATACGCAGTATTTT.

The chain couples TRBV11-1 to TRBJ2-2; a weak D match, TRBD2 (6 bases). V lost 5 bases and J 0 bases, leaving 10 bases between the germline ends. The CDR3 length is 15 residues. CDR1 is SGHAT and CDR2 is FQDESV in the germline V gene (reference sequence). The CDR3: CASSAGPTNTGELFF. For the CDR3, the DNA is TGTGCCAGCAGCGCGGGGCCGACGAACACCGGGGAGCTGTTTTTT.

CDR3 bases: TGTGCCAGCAGCGACCGGGACAGGGGGTTTGGTAAGGATCAGCCCCAGCATTTT. Its protein is CASSDRDRGFGKDQPQHF. The V call is TRBV21-1, the J call TRBJ1-5; TRBD1, the table's D call, was not compared with the DNA. TRBV21-1 is a pseudogene locus. The CDR3 length is 18 residues.

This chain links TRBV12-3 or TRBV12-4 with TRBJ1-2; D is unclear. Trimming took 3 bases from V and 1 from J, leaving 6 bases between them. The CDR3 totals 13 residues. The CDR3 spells CASSLGGNYGYTF. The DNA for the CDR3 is TGTGCCAGCAGTTTGGGAGGTAACTATGGCTACACCTTC.

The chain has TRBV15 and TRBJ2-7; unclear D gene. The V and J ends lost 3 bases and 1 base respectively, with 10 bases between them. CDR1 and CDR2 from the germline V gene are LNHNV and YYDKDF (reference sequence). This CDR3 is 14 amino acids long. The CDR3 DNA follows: TGTGCCACCAGCAGGGCAAGTACGTCCTACGAGCAGTACTTC. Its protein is CATSRASTSYEQYF. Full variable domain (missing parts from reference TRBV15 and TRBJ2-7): DAMVIQNPRYQVTQFGKPVTLSCSQTLNHNVMYWYQQKSSQAPKLLFHYYDKDFNNEADTPDNFQSRRPNTSFCFLDIRSPGLGDTAMYLCATSRASTSYEQYFGPGTRLTVT.

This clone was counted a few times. CDR3 coding DNA: TGTGCCAGCAAGCCGGGGAGGGTTCGGAATTCACCCCTCCACTTT. Residues: CASKPGRVRNSPLHF. The V gene is TRBV28, the J gene TRBJ1-6; D is uncertain. The germline CDR1 and CDR2 sequences are MDHEN and SYDVKM. This CDR3 is built from 15 residues. Trimming removed 7 bases from V and 7 bases from J, with 17 bases in between. Supplemented by reference TRBV28 and TRBJ1-6, the full variable domain reads DVKVTQSSRYLVKRTGEKVFLECVQDMDHENMFWYRQDPGLGLRLIYFSYDVKMKEKGDIPEGYSVSREKKERFSLILESASTNQTSMYLCASKPGRVRNSPLHFGNGTRLTVT.

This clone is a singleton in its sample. The CDR3 protein is CAWSGGFTDTQYF. The CDR3 coding sequence is TGTGCCTGGAGTGGAGGGTTCACAGATACGCAGTATTTT. This rearrangement joins TRBV30 to TRBJ2-3; TRBD2 is a possible D gene (5 bases). The CDR3 is made up of 13 amino acids. V was shortened by 1 base and J by 2 bases, with 7 bases between the two germline ends. Germline CDR1 is GTSNPN and CDR2 is SVGIG (reference sequence).

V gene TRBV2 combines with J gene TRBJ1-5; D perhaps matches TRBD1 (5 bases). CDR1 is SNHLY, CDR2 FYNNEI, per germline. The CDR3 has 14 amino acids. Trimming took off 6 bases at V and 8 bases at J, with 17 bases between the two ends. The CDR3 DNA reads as TGTGCCAGCAGCGTTATTGAAAGGGGTGAGCCCCAGCATTTT. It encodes CASSVIERGEPQHF.

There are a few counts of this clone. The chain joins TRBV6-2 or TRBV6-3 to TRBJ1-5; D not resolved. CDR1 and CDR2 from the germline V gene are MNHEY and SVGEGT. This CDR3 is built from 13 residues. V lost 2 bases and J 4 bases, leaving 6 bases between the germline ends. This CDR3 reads CASSYRENQPQHF. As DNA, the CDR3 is TGTGCCAGCAGTTACCGGGAGAATCAGCCCCAGCATTTT.

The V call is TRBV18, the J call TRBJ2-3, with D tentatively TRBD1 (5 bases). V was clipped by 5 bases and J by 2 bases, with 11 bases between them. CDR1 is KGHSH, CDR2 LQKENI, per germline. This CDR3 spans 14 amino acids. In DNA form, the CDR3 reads TGTGCCAGCTCAAACCGACAGAACACAGATACGCAGTATTTT. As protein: CASSNRQNTDTQYF.

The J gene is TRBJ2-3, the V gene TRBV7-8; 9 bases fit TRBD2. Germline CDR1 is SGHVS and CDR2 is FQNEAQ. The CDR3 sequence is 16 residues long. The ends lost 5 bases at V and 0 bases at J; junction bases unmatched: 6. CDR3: CASSVLAGVSTDTQYF. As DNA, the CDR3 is TGTGCCAGCAGCGTATTAGCGGGGGTGAGCACAGATACGCAGTATTTT.

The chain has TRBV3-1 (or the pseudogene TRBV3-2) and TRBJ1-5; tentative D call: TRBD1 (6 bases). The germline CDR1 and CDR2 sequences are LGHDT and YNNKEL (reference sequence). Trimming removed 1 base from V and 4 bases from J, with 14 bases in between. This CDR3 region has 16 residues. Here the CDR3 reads CASSQGVRQANQPQHF. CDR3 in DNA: TGTGCCAGCAGCCAAGGAGTTAGACAGGCTAATCAGCCCCAGCATTTT.